The clone carrying this T cell receptor (beta chain) was picked up many times. The antigen is undetermined. This entry belongs to a study of T cell repertoires in cytomegalovirus infection. The overall study: Both a matching HLA type and CMV infection were indicated by public TCR beta signatures.

MiXCR was run by TCRdb on the reads, yielding one entry per CDR3 protein. The sample has about 260,000 distinct CDR3 sequences, approximately 8.3% seen once. Trimming took off 5 bases at V and 2 bases at J, with 7 bases between the two ends. Germline CDR1 reads ENHRY; CDR2 reads SYGVKD. This CDR3 is 13 amino acids long. Findings and caveats of the study: Frequencies of public TCR beta families were cumulated, and this identified carriers of CMV plus the relevant HLA. HLA-C-restricted, CMV-specific TCR beta clonotypes were dominant ex vivo.

Sequenced sample: PBMCs. The receptor's source is a human donor in good health (CMV status not recorded). Some clones in this sample may be carry-over from other donors' samples. The gene calls are TRBV10-3 and TRBJ1-3; D is uncertain. The CDR3 DNA reads TGTGCCATCAGTCCGGAGGCTGGAAACACCATATATTTT. This codes for CAISPEAGNTIYF.